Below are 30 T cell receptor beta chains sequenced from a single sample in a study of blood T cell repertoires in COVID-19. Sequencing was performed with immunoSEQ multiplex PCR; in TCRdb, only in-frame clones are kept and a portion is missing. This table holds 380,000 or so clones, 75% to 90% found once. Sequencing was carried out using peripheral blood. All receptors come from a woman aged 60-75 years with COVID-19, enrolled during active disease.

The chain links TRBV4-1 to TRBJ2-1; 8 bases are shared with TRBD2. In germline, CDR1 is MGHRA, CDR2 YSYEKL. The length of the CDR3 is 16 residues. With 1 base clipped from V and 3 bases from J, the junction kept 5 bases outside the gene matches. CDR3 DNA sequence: TGCGCCAGCAGCCAAGCCCAGCGGGGGAGCTACAATGAGCAGTTCTTC. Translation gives CASSQAQRGSYNEQFF.

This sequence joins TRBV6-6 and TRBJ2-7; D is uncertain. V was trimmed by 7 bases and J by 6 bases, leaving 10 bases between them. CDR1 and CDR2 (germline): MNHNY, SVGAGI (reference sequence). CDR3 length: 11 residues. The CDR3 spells CASNSMSEQYF. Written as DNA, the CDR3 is TGTGCCAGCAATTCTATGAGCGAGCAGTACTTC.

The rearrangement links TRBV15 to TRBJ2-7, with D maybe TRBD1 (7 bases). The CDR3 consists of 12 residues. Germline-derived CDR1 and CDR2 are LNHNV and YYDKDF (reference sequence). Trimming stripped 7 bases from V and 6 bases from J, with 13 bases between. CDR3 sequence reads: CATKGAGREQYF. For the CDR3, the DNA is TGTGCCACCAAGGGGGCGGGGCGCGAGCAGTACTTC. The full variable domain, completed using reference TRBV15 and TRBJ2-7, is DAMVIQNPRYQVTQFGKPVTLSCSQTLNHNVMYWYQQKSSQAPKLLFHYYDKDFNNEADTPDNFQSRRPNTSFCFLDIRSPGLGDTAMYLCATKGAGREQYFGPGTRLTVT.

CDR3 protein: CASNPWGLNSGELFF. The CDR3, as DNA: TGTGCCAGCAACCCGTGGGGGCTGAATAGCGGGGAGCTGTTTTTT. The chain uses TRBV7-9 and TRBJ2-2, with D possibly being TRBD1 (6 bases). The CDR3 has 15 amino acids. Trimming took 7 bases from V and 7 from J, leaving 19 bases between them. CDR1 is SEHNR and CDR2 is FQNEAQ in the germline V gene (reference sequence).

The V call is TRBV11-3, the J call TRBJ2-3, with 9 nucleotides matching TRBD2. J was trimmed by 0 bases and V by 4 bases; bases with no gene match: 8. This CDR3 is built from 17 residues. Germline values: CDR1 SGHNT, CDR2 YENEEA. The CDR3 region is CASSSSSGGFSTDTQYF. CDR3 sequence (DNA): TGTGCCAGCAGCTCTTCAAGCGGGGGGTTTAGCACAGATACGCAGTATTTT.

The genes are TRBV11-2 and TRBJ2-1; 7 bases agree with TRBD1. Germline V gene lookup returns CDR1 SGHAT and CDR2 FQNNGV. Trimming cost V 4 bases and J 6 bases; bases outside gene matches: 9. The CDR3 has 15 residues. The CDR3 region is CASSSTGQLGNEQFF. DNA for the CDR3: TGTGCCAGCAGCTCTACGGGACAGCTCGGCAATGAGCAGTTCTTC.

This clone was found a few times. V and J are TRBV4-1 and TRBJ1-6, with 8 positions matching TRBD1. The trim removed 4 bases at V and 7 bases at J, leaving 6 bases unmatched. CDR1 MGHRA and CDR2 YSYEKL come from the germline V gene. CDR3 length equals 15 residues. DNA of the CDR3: TGCGCCAGCAGCCCAGCCTGGACAGGGAATTCACCCCTCCACTTT. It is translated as CASSPAWTGNSPLHF.

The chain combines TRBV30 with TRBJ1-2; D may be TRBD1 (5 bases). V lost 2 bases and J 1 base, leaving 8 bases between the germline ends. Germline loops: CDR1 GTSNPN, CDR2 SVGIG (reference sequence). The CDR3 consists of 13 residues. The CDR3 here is CAWSSGHNYGYTF. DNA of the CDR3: TGTGCCTGGAGTTCTGGACATAACTATGGCTACACCTTC.

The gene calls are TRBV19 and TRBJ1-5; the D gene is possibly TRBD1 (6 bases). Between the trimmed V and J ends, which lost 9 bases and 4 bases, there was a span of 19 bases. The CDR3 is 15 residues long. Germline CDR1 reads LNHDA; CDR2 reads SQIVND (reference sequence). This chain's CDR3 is CARLRDKVRNQPQHF. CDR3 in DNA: TGTGCCAGATTACGGGACAAGGTTCGGAATCAGCCCCAGCATTTT.

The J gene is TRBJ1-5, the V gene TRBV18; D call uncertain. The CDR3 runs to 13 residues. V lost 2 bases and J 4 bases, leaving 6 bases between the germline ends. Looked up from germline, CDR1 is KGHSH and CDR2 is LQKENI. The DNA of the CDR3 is TGTGCCAGCTCACCATTATCTAATCAGCCCCAGCATTTT. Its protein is CASSPLSNQPQHF.

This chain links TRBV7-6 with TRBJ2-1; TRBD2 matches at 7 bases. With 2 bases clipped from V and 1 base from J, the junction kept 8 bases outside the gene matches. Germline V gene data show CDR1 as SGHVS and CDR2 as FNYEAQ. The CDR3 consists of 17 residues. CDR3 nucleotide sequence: TGTGCCAGCAGCTTAAGGGCTAGCGGCCCTTCCTACAATGAGCAGTTCTTC. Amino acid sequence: CASSLRASGPSYNEQFF.

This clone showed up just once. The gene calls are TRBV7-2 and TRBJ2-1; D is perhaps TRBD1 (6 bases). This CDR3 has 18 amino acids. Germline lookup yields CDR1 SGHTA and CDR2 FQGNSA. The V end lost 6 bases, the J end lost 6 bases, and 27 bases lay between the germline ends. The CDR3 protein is CASSYRIGGGRTGNEQFF. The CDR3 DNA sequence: TGTGCCAGCAGTTATCGCATTGGGGGCGGGCGCACTGGCAATGAGCAGTTCTTC.

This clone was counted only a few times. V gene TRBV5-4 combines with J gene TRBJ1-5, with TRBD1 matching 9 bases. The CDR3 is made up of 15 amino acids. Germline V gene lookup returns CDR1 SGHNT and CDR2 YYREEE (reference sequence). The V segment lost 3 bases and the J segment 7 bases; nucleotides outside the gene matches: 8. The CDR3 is CASSSGTGKYQPQHF. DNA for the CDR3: TGTGCCAGCAGCTCGGGGACAGGGAAGTACCAGCCCCAGCATTTT. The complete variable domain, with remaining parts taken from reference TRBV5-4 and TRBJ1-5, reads ETGVTQSPTHLIKTRGQQVTLRCSSQSGHNTVSWYQQALGQGPQFIFQYYREEENGRGNFPPRFSGLQFPNYSSELNVNALELDDSALYLCASSSGTGKYQPQHFGDGTRLSIL.

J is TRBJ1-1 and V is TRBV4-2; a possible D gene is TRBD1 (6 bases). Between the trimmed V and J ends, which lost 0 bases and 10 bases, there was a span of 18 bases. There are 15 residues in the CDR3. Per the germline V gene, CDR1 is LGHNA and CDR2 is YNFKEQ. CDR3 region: CASSQDPNRDKGAFF. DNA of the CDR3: TGTGCCAGCAGCCAAGATCCGAACAGGGACAAGGGAGCTTTCTTT.

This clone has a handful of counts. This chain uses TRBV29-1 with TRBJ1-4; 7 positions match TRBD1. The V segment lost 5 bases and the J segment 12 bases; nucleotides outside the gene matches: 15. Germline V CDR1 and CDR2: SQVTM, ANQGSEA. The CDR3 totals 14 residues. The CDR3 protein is CSVWDSRDRGELFF. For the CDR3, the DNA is TGCAGCGTTTGGGACAGTCGCGACAGAGGGGAACTGTTTTTT.

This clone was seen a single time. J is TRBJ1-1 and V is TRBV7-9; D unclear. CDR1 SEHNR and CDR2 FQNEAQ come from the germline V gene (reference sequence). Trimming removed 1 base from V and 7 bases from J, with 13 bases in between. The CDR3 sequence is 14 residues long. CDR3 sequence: CASSLEERVDEAFF. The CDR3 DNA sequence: TGTGCCAGCAGCTTAGAAGAGCGGGTGGATGAAGCTTTCTTT.

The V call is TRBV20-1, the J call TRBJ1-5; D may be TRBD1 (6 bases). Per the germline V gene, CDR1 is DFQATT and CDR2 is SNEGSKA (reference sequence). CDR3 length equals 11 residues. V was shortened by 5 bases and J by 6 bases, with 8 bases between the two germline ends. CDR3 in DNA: TGCAGTGCTCGCAGGGGTCAGCCCCAGCATTTT. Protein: CSARRGQPQHF.

The CDR3: CASRLAGTNTGELFF. The DNA of the CDR3 is TGTGCCAGTCGCCTAGCGGGGACGAACACCGGGGAGCTGTTTTTT. The chain employs TRBV6-5 and TRBJ2-2, with TRBD2 matching 9 bases. Germline V gene data show CDR1 as MNHEY and CDR2 as SVGAGI. The V gene end was trimmed by 9 bases and the J gene end by 0 bases; junction bases not matched to a gene: 5. This CDR3 comprises 15 residues.

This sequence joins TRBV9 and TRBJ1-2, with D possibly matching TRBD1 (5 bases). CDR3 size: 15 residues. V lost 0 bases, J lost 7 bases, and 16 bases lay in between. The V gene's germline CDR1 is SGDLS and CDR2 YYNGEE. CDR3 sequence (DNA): TGTGCCAGCAGCGTAGCAACCTGGACAAGTGGTGGCTACACCTTC. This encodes CASSVATWTSGGYTF.

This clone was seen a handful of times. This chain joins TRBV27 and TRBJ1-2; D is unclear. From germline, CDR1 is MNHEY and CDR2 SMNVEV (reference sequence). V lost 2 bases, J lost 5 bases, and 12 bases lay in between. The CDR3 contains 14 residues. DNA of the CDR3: TGTGCCAGCAGTTTAGGCAGTGGCCAATATGGCTACACCTTC. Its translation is CASSLGSGQYGYTF.

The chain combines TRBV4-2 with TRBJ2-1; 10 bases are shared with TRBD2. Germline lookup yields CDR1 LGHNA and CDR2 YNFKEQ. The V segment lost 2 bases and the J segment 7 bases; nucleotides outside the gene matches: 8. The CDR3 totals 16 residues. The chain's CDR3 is CASSQPPGLASNEQFF. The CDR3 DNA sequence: TGTGCCAGCAGCCAACCGCCGGGACTAGCGTCTAATGAGCAGTTCTTC.

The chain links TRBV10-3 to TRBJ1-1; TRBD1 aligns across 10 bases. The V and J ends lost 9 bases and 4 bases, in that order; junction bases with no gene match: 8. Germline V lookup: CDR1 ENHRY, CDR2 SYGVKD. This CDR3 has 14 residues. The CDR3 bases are TGTGCCATTAGCCGGGACAGGGGAACCACTGAAGCTTTCTTT. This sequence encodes CAISRDRGTTEAFF.

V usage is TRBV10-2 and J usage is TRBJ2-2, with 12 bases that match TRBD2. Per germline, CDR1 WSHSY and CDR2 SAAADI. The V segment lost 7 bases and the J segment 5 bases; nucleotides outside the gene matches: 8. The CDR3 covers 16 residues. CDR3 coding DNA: TGCGCCAGCATGCTAGCGGGGGGGGCTGGGACCGGGGAGCTGTTTTTT. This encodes CASMLAGGAGTGELFF.

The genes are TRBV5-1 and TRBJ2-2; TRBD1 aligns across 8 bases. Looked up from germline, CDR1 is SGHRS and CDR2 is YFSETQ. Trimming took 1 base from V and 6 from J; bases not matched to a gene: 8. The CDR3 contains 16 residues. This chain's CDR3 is CASSLRAGGLSGELFF. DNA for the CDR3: TGCGCCAGCAGCTTGAGGGCAGGGGGCTTGTCCGGGGAGCTGTTTTTT.

Here the CDR3 reads CASSQGTSSKDTQYF. The CDR3 DNA reads TGCGCCAGCAGCCAAGGGACTAGCTCGAAAGATACGCAGTATTTT. This rearrangement joins TRBV4-1 to TRBJ2-3, with 8 bases fitting TRBD2. There are 15 residues in the CDR3. J gave up 5 bases and V 1 base, and 5 bases lay outside the gene matches. In germline, CDR1 is MGHRA, CDR2 YSYEKL.

CDR3 coding DNA: TGTGCCATCAGAACACTAGCGGGGGGGACAGATACGCAGTATTTT. It yields the protein CAIRTLAGGTDTQYF. The V call is TRBV10-3, the J call TRBJ2-3, with 13 bases matching TRBD2. The CDR3 is made up of 15 amino acids. Losses at the gene ends were 6 bases for V and 3 bases for J; bases not matched to a gene: 3. CDR1 and CDR2 (germline): ENHRY, SYGVKD.

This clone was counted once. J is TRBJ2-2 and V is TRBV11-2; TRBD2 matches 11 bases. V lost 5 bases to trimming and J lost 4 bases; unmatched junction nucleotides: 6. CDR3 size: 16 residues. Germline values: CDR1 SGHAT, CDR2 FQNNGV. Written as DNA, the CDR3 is TGTGCCAGCAGCCTTAGCGGGGGGGCCAGCACCGGGGAGCTGTTTTTT. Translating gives CASSLSGGASTGELFF.

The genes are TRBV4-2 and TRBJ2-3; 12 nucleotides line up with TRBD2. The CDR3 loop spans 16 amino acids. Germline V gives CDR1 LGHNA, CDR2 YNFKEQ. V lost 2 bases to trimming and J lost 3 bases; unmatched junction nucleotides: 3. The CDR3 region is CASSQRTSGETDTQYF. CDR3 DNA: TGTGCCAGCAGCCAAAGGACTAGCGGGGAGACAGATACGCAGTATTTT.

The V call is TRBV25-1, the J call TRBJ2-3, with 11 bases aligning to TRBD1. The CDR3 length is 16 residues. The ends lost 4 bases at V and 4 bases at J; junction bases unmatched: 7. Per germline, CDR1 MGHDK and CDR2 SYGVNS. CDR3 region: CASSGIGTGGPDTQYF. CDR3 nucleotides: TGTGCCAGCAGTGGTATCGGGACAGGGGGGCCAGATACGCAGTATTTT.

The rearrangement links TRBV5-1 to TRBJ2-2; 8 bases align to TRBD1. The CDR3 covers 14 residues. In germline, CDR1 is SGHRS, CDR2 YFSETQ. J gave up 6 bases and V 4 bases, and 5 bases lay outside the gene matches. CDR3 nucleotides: TGCGCCAGCAGCCCCAGGACAGGGTCCGGGGAGCTGTTTTTT. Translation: CASSPRTGSGELFF.